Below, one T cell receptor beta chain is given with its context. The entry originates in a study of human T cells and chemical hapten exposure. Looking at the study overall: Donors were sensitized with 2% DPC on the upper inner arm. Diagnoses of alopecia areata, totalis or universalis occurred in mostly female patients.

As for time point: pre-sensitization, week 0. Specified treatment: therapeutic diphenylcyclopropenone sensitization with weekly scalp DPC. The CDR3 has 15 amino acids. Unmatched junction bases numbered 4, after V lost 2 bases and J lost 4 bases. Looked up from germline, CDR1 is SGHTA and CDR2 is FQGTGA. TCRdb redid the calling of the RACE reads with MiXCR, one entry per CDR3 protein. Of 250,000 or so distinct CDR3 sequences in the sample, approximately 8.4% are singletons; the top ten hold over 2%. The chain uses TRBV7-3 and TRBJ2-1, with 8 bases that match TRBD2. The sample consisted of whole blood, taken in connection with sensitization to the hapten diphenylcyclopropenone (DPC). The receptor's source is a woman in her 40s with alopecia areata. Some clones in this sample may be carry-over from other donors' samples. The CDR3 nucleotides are TGTGCCAGCAGCTTACTGGCTAGCGGGTACAATGAGCAGTTCTTC. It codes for CASSLLASGYNEQFF.